The next 12 T cell receptor beta chains were all read from a single sample in a study of T cell clonotyping in hematopoietic cell transplantation. Time point meaning: recipient sample about 28 days before transplant, after cytoreduction. TCRdb keeps only in-frame clones here, not all; method: immunoSEQ multiplex PCR. Of 20,000 or so clones detected, roughly nine tenths appear once; the ten largest clones hold 3% to 4%. Sample: peripheral blood mononuclear cells, taken before stem cell transplant. The source of these receptors is a man aged 18 to 29 with biphenotypic leukemia. Some clones in this sample may be carry-over from other donors' samples.

The genes are TRBV11-2 and TRBJ1-4; D unresolved. CDR3 length: 12 amino acids. Trimming left V 5 bases short and J 7 bases short, with 8 bases between. Germline CDR1 reads SGHAT; CDR2 reads FQNNGV. The CDR3 here is CASSPGSEKLFF. Here the CDR3 DNA reads TGTGCCAGCAGCCCCGGGAGTGAAAAACTGTTTTTT.

The chain employs TRBV9 and TRBJ2-5, with D possibly called TRBD1 or TRBD2 (5 bases each). Trimming shortened V by 2 bases and J by 4 bases, and 12 bases separated the two germline ends. CDR1 is SGDLS, CDR2 YYNGEE, per germline. This CDR3 has 14 residues. The chain's CDR3 is CASSVGGSGETQYF. In nucleotides, the CDR3 is TGTGCCAGCAGCGTTGGGGGAAGTGGAGAGACCCAGTACTTC.

The V gene is TRBV7-2, the J gene TRBJ1-1; D remains unclear. The CDR3 is made up of 14 amino acids. Trimming pared 1 base from V and 1 base from J, leaving 7 bases between. Germline V gives CDR1 SGHTA, CDR2 FQGNSA. For the CDR3, the DNA is TGTGCCAGCAGCTTAGTGAGGTCGAACACTGAAGCTTTCTTT. As protein: CASSLVRSNTEAFF.

The chain recombines TRBV5-1 with TRBJ2-1, with 8 bases lining up with TRBD1. The CDR3 spans 16 residues. Germline V gene sequence: CDR1 SGHRS, CDR2 YFSETQ. After removal of 3 bases from V and 4 bases from J, the junction contained 9 bases not matched to a gene. The DNA of the CDR3 is TGCGCCAGCAGCTATCGACCGGGACAGGTGTACAATGAGCAGTTCTTC. Its translation: CASSYRPGQVYNEQFF.

The V call is TRBV10-1, the J call TRBJ2-3; D remains unclear. V was clipped by 3 bases and J by 4 bases, with 11 bases between them. There are 14 residues in the CDR3. The germline CDR1 and CDR2 sequences are WNHNN and SYGVQD (reference sequence). The CDR3 coding sequence is TGCGCCAGCAGTGACGGTGGGCCGGCAGATACGCAGTATTTT. As protein: CASSDGGPADTQYF.

The chain couples TRBV11-3 to TRBJ2-7; TRBD1 matches 8 bases. The CDR3 has 14 residues. V shed 1 base, J shed 1 base, and the junction held 0 bases outside the gene matches. Germline lookup yields CDR1 SGHNT and CDR2 YENEEA. The CDR3 DNA is TGTGCCAGCAGCTTAGGGGACAGGTCCTACGAGCAGTACTTC. Protein sequence: CASSLGDRSYEQYF.

V gene TRBV11-3 combines with J gene TRBJ2-7; tentative D call: TRBD2 (6 bases). This CDR3 has 15 residues. V shed 7 bases and J shed 2 bases, with 18 bases lying between them. Per the germline V gene, CDR1 is SGHNT and CDR2 is YENEEA. CDR3 bases: TGTGCCAGCACCACGCGTCCGGGGGTGACCTACGAGCAGTACTTC. It yields the protein CASTTRPGVTYEQYF.

This clone was counted once. The gene calls are TRBV2 and TRBJ2-5, with D maybe TRBD1 (5 bases). Trimming cost V 3 bases and J 4 bases, with 9 bases left between them. This CDR3 has 13 residues. The V gene's germline CDR1 is SNHLY and CDR2 FYNNEI. This chain's CDR3 is CASSDAGPETQYF. In DNA, the CDR3 is TGTGCCAGCAGTGACGCAGGGCCAGAGACCCAGTACTTC.

The CDR3 region is CASGDNFYGYTF. The CDR3 DNA reads as TGCGCCAGCGGGGACAATTTCTATGGCTACACCTTC. This chain joins TRBV5-1 and TRBJ1-2, with D possibly TRBD1 on 6 matching bases. The germline CDR1 and CDR2 sequences are SGHRS and YFSETQ. V was shortened by 7 bases and J by 4 bases, with 11 bases between the two germline ends. The CDR3 length is 12 residues.

CDR3 protein: CASSPMGGSAYNEQFF. CDR3 bases: TGTGCCAGCAGCCCGATGGGGGGAAGCGCTTACAATGAGCAGTTCTTC. V gene TRBV7-9 combines with J gene TRBJ2-1; tentatively, D is TRBD2 (6 bases). This CDR3 is built from 16 residues. Trimming took off 5 bases at V and 4 bases at J, with 18 bases between the two ends. CDR1 SEHNR and CDR2 FQNEAQ come from the germline V gene (reference sequence).

The V and J genes are TRBV6-5 and TRBJ2-7; a possible D gene is TRBD1 (6 bases). Germline V gene sequence: CDR1 MNHEY, CDR2 SVGAGI. The CDR3 covers 13 residues. Trimming took 6 bases from V and 6 from J, leaving 15 bases between them. CDR3 sequence: CASRTGWVGEQYF. For the CDR3, the DNA is TGTGCCAGCAGGACAGGCTGGGTCGGCGAGCAGTACTTC.

This chain connects TRBV2 to TRBJ1-3; D gene uncertain. V was cut by 6 bases and J by 6 bases, with 21 bases left in between. The germline V gene encodes CDR1 SNHLY and CDR2 FYNNEI. The CDR3 consists of 16 residues. In nucleotides, the CDR3 is TGTGCCAGCAGGGCTCTATTGACCGCGGACGAAAACACCATATATTTT. This encodes CASRALLTADENTIYF.